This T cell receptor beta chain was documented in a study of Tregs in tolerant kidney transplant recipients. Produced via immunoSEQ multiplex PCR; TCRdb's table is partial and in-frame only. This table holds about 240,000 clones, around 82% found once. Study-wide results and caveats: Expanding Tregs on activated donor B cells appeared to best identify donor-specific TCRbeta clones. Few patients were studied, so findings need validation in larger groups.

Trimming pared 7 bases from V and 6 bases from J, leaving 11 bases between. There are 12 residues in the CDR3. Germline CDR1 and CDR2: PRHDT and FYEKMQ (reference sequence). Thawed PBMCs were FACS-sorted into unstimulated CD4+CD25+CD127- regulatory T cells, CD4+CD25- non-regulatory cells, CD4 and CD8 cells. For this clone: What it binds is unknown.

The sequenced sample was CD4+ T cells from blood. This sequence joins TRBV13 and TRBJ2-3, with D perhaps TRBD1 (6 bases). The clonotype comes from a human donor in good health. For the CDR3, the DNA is TGTGCCAGCACTCTTGGGGGCGATACGCAGTATTTT. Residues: CASTLGGDTQYF.